Sequencing of this T cell receptor beta chain was carried out in a study of vaccination and CD4 T cells after COVID-19. Overall study: Overlapping peptides of the spike proteins of SARS-CoV-2, HCoV-NL63, HCoV-OC43 and HCoV-229E were used for cell stimulation. Regarding the study as a whole: The authors studied relatively few convalescent patients and analyzed no early post-infection timepoints.

With the Oncomine TCR Beta short-read assay, DNA from cultured CD4+ T cells was sequenced. TCRdb itself ran the PCR reads through MiXCR, one entry per CDR3 protein. Of roughly 2,200 distinct CDR3 sequences listed, around 18% are singletons. As regards this clonotype: As yet, its antigen is unknown.

Germline CDR1 reads SEHNR; CDR2 reads FQNEAQ (reference sequence). V shed 5 bases and J 0 bases; nucleotides not matched to a gene: 13. This CDR3 is 18 amino acids long. Treatment given: roughly ten-day PBMC culture with coronavirus spike peptide pools or control peptides (ViraFEST assay). The collection of CD4+ T cells from the unexposed donor took place before the COVID-19 pandemic (2011-2018). This rearrangement joins TRBV7-9 to TRBJ2-1; 7 bases align to TRBD1. This TCR derives from a human donor in good health. The specimen sequenced was CD4+ T cells from blood, cultured in vitro. The CDR3 DNA reads TGTGCCAGCAGCCCCAATCGTGGAAGGGGGCGCTCCTACAATGAGCAGTTCTTC. Its translation is CASSPNRGRGRSYNEQFF. Full variable domain (remainder filled in from reference TRBV7-9 and TRBJ2-1): DTGVSQNPRHKITKRGQNVTFRCDPISEHNRLYWYRQTLGQGPEFLTYFQNEAQLEKSRLLSDRFSAERPKGSFSTLEIQRTEQGDSAMYLCASSPNRGRGRSYNEQFFGPGTRLTVL.